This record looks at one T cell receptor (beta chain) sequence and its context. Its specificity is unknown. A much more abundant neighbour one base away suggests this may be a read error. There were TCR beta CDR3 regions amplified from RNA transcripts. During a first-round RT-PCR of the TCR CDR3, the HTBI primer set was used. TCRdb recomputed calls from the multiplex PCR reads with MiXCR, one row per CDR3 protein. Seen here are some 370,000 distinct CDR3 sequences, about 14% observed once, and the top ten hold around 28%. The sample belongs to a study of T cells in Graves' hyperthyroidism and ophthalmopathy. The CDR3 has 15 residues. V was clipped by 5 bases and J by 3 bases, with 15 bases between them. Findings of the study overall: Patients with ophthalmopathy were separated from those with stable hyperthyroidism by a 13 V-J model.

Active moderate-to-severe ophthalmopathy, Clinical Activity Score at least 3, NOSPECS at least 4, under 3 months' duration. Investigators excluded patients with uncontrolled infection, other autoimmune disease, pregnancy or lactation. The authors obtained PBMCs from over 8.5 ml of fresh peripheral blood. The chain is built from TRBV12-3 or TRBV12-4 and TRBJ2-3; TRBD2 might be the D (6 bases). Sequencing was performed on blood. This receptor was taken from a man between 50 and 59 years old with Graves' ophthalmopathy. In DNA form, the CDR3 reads TGTGCCAGCAGTCTTATGGGGGGTGAGACAGATACGCAGTATTTT. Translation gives CASSLMGGETDTQYF.